Below are 12 T cell receptor beta chains sequenced from a single sample in a study of shared clonotypes between healthy human individuals. Terminally differentiated effector memory CD45RA+ cells were excluded from the naive CD8 cells, which were CD45RO-negative and positively selected for CCR7. Here immunoSEQ multiplex PCR was the method, and the copy in TCRdb shows in-frame clones only, minus some. The data show roughly 850,000 clones, with about 97% seen just once and around 0.25% held by the top ten. The sequenced material came from naive CD8+ T cells sorted from blood. These receptors all stem from a man aged 25-45 years in good health.

In DNA form, the CDR3 reads TGCAGCGCTGCATTCCGGGACAGGGGGTCTGAGCAGTACTTC. Translation gives CSAAFRDRGSEQYF. The chain couples TRBV29-1 to TRBJ2-7, with TRBD1 matching over 11 bases. CDR1 is SQVTM, CDR2 ANQGSEA, per germline. The J segment lost 7 bases and the V segment lost 7 bases, leaving 12 bases of the junction unmatched. The CDR3 loop spans 14 amino acids.

The gene calls are TRBV27 and TRBJ2-1, with TRBD1 matching over 9 bases. The CDR3 extends over 15 amino acids. Losses at the gene ends were 5 bases for V and 7 bases for J; bases not matched to a gene: 9. Germline CDR1 is MNHEY and CDR2 is SMNVEV (reference sequence). CDR3: CASSPGQGLINEQFF. The CDR3 DNA reads as TGTGCCAGCAGTCCCGGACAGGGGCTAATAAATGAGCAGTTCTTC.

This chain uses TRBV28 with TRBJ2-5; D not certain. The CDR3 runs to 12 residues. V was shortened by 2 bases and J by 9 bases, with 10 bases between the two germline ends. Germline assignment: CDR1 MDHEN and CDR2 SYDVKM. The chain's CDR3 is CASSLRVGAQYF. CDR3 coding DNA: TGTGCCAGCAGTTTACGAGTAGGAGCCCAGTACTTC.

This clone was seen just once. Here the CDR3 reads CASSFQNYEQYF. The DNA for the CDR3 is TGTGCCAGCAGCTTCCAAAACTACGAGCAGTACTTC. V and J are TRBV7-9 and TRBJ2-7, with D uncertain. V lost 3 bases and J lost 3, with 6 bases in between. Germline V gives CDR1 SEHNR, CDR2 FQNEAQ (reference sequence). This CDR3 comprises 12 residues.

The chain joins TRBV9 to TRBJ2-3; D unclear. V was pared by 0 bases and J by 0 bases, with 11 bases between. The germline CDR1 and CDR2 sequences are SGDLS and YYNGEE. This CDR3 is 16 amino acids long. In DNA, the CDR3 is TGTGCCAGCAGCGTAGCTGAACCGATTAGCACAGATACGCAGTATTTT. Residues: CASSVAEPISTDTQYF.

This clone was observed once. This rearrangement joins TRBV6-5 to TRBJ2-1; no reliable D call. The CDR3 contains 14 residues. Per the germline V gene, CDR1 is MNHEY and CDR2 is SVGAGI. V lost 6 bases and J 5 bases, leaving 14 bases between the germline ends. In DNA, the CDR3 is TGTGCCAGCAGCGCCCGGACCCCGAACAATGAGCAGTTCTTC. Residues: CASSARTPNNEQFF.

The chain uses TRBV7-9 and TRBJ2-4; D is possibly TRBD2 (5 bases). CDR3 length: 14 residues. V lost 2 bases and J lost 8, with 13 bases in between. Germline assignment: CDR1 SEHNR and CDR2 FQNEAQ (reference sequence). In DNA, the CDR3 is TGTGCCAGCAGCTTAAACGGGATCGCGGACATTCAGTACTTC. It translates to CASSLNGIADIQYF. Using reference TRBV7-9 and TRBJ2-4 for the parts outside the CDR3, the full variable domain is DTGVSQNPRHKITKRGQNVTFRCDPISEHNRLYWYRQTLGQGPEFLTYFQNEAQLEKSRLLSDRFSAERPKGSFSTLEIQRTEQGDSAMYLCASSLNGIADIQYFGAGTRLSVL.

The chain links TRBV7-8 to TRBJ1-5; 7 bases are a match to TRBD1. CDR3 length: 16 residues. The J segment lost 1 base and the V segment lost 7 bases, leaving 10 bases of the junction unmatched. Germline V gives CDR1 SGHVS, CDR2 FQNEAQ. This CDR3 reads CASIKGAGQSNQPQHF. CDR3 DNA: TGTGCCAGCATCAAGGGGGCGGGACAGAGCAATCAGCCCCAGCATTTT.

The chain uses TRBV4-3 and TRBJ2-3; 8 bases agree with TRBD2. V was clipped by 2 bases and J by 1 base; unmatched bases: 11. This CDR3 is 18 amino acids long. Germline values: CDR1 LGHNA, CDR2 YSLEER. CDR3 loop: CASSQNPVGLVGTDTQYF. Here the CDR3 DNA reads TGCGCCAGCAGCCAAAACCCCGTGGGACTAGTAGGCACAGATACGCAGTATTTT.

This chain uses TRBV14 with TRBJ2-3; D is unresolved. Looked up from germline, CDR1 is SGHDN and CDR2 is FVKESK. With 6 bases removed from V and 2 bases from J, the gap between germline ends came to 3 bases. The length of the CDR3 is 11 residues. The CDR3 sequence: CASSNTDTQYF. The CDR3 region has the DNA TGTGCCAGCAGTAACACAGATACGCAGTATTTT.

The CDR3 region has the DNA TGTGCCAGCAGTTCCCTCCGGGACAGTTATCAGCCCCAGCATTTT. Its translation: CASSSLRDSYQPQHF. V is TRBV28 and J is TRBJ1-5, with 7 bases matching TRBD1. CDR1 and CDR2 from the germline V gene are MDHEN and SYDVKM. This CDR3 contains 15 residues. With V trimmed by 4 bases and J by 5 bases, 8 bases remained unmatched.

CDR3 sequence reads: CASSQVSTSYEQYF. CDR3 DNA sequence: TGCGCCAGCAGCCAAGTAAGCACTTCCTACGAGCAGTACTTC. The J gene is TRBJ2-7, the V gene TRBV4-3; D not certain. The CDR3 length is 14 residues. Germline CDR1 LGHNA, CDR2 YSLEER. V was clipped by 1 base and J by 1 base, with 8 bases between them.